This T cell receptor beta chain was recovered during a study of blood T cells in healthy people across ages. Points from the study as a whole: Greater diversity and more naive CD4+ cells were seen in long-lived donors than in aged donors. The donors' CMV status was not determined, possibly confounding changes in expanded clonotypes. Estimates drawn from one million T cells were deemed to understate diversity.

Regarding this clonotype: The target antigen is unknown.

With a J-beta primer mix and a sample-barcoded 5' primer, a second PCR ran about 7 to 12 cycles. A template-switch adaptor with 12 random nucleotides tagged each cDNA molecule. TCRdb reprocessed the 5' RACE reads with MiXCR, giving one entry per CDR3 protein. The data contain about 970,000 distinct CDR3 sequences, approximately 50% of them singletons. V trimming: 5 bases; J trimming: 2 bases; junction bases outside the gene matches: 5. Germline V gene data show CDR1 as SGHTA and CDR2 as FQGNSA. The CDR3 covers 16 residues. The chain combines TRBV7-2 with TRBJ2-1; 11 nucleotides align to TRBD2. This clonotype was sampled from an older woman in good health. The sequenced material came from blood. CDR3 bases: TGTGCCAGCAGCGCCGGGACTAGCGGAGCCTACAATGAGCAGTTCTTC. It specifies CASSAGTSGAYNEQFF.